The 29 T cell receptor beta chains below were found in one sample sequenced in a study of blood T cells in healthy people across ages (dated by TCRdb to between 2015 and 2017). Library preparation was by 5' RACE. Sequencing instrument: Illumina HiSeq 2500. A second PCR of roughly 6 to 12 cycles was run with a J-beta primer mix and a sample-barcoded 5' primer. TCRdb's own reprocessing of the public reads used fastp at Q25 and MiXCR and kept productive beta chains. Each entry merges the rows of one CDR3 protein and shows their most common DNA and genes. The sample table records over a million distinct CDR3 sequences; approximately 63% of these occur just once. Roughly 7% of the sample is held by the ten biggest clonotypes. Sequenced input: blood. These receptors were obtained from a young man in good health.

The chain joins TRBV21-1 to TRBJ2-1; the D call in the table, TRBD1, was not verified against the DNA. TRBV21-1 is a pseudogene. The CDR3 spans 15 residues. This CDR3 is CASSKGGSLYNEQFF. The CDR3 coding sequence is TGTGCCAGCAGCAAGGGGGGGAGTCTTTATAATGAGCAGTTCTTC.

CDR3 DNA sequence: TGTGCCAGCAGTTTCAAGCGGGGGGGCGTTGGGGAGACCCAGTACTTC. Encoded protein: CASSFKRGGVGETQYF. The V call is TRBV6-6, the J call TRBJ2-5, with TRBD2 matching 10 bases. The CDR3 is 16 amino acids. Germline values: CDR1 MNHNY, CDR2 SVGAGI (reference sequence). The ends lost 4 bases at V and 5 bases at J; junction bases unmatched: 10.

V is TRBV28 and J is TRBJ2-7, with D possibly being TRBD2 (5 bases). This CDR3 is 17 amino acids long. Trimming pared 6 bases from V and 3 bases from J, leaving 24 bases between. Germline CDR1 MDHEN, CDR2 SYDVKM. The CDR3 coding sequence is TGTGCCAGCAGCGACCTACCGAGCGGACCCGGACTCTACGAGCAGTACTTC. Residues: CASSDLPSGPGLYEQYF. Using reference TRBV28 and TRBJ2-7 for the parts outside the CDR3, the full variable domain is DVKVTQSSRYLVKRTGEKVFLECVQDMDHENMFWYRQDPGLGLRLIYFSYDVKMKEKGDIPEGYSVSREKKERFSLILESASTNQTSMYLCASSDLPSGPGLYEQYFGPGTRLTVT.

This clonotype showed up just a few times. This chain links TRBV12-3 or TRBV12-4 with TRBJ2-6; no reliable D call. Trimming removed 7 bases from V and 0 bases from J, with 10 bases in between. This CDR3 is built from 15 residues. The CDR3, as DNA: TGTGCCAGCAAGTTGGGGATCTCTGGGGCCAACGTCCTGACTTTC. It codes for CASKLGISGANVLTF.

The rearrangement uses TRBV20-1 and TRBJ2-1; D may be TRBD1 (6 bases). The germline gives CDR1 DFQATT, CDR2 SNEGSKA (reference sequence). Trimming stripped 6 bases from V and 0 bases from J, with 15 bases between. The CDR3 length is 15 residues. CDR3 protein: CSAQLRGSSYNEQFF. In DNA form, the CDR3 reads TGCAGTGCCCAACTTAGGGGGAGCTCCTACAATGAGCAGTTCTTC.

This sequence joins TRBV27 and TRBJ2-4; D could derive from TRBD1 or TRBD2 (5 bases each). The assigned J gene may be wrong: the sequence end matches TRBJ2-7 better. In germline, CDR1 is MNHEY, CDR2 SMNVEV (reference sequence). The CDR3 length is 14 residues. CDR3 region: CASSYSGTVYEQYF. The CDR3 DNA follows: TGTGCCAGCAGTTATTCAGGGACCGTCTACGAGCAGTACTTC.

The chain couples TRBV2 to TRBJ2-5, with 9 bases aligning to TRBD1. V lost 7 bases, J lost 5 bases, and 11 bases stayed unmatched. The CDR3 has 15 amino acids. Looked up from germline, CDR1 is SNHLY and CDR2 is FYNNEI. The CDR3 sequence is CASNPLGQGLETQYF. CDR3 coding DNA: TGTGCCAGCAATCCCCTGGGACAGGGTCTGGAGACCCAGTACTTC.

In its sample, this clonotype was seen many times. The rearrangement links TRBV27 to TRBJ2-7; either TRBD1 or TRBD2 may fit D (6 bases each). With 3 bases removed from V and 5 bases from J, the gap between germline ends came to 14 bases. This CDR3 is built from 14 residues. Germline values: CDR1 MNHEY, CDR2 SMNVEV (reference sequence). The DNA of the CDR3 is TGTGCCAGCAGTTTTGAAGGGGGAGGCAACGAGCAGTACTTC. Its protein product is CASSFEGGGNEQYF.

This clonotype appeared a single time. The chain joins TRBV20-1 to TRBJ2-2; D ambiguous. CDR1 is DFQATT and CDR2 is SNEGSKA in the germline V gene (reference sequence). Trimming took 0 bases from V and 4 from J, leaving 9 bases between them. The CDR3 has 14 residues. CDR3 region: CSARDLGGTGELFF. In DNA, the CDR3 is TGCAGTGCTAGAGATCTCGGCGGCACCGGGGAGCTGTTTTTT.

J is TRBJ2-3 and V is TRBV24-1, with TRBD2 matching 14 bases. J was trimmed by 5 bases and V by 0 bases; bases with no gene match: 6. Germline CDR1 and CDR2: KGHDR and SFDVKD. The CDR3 totals 18 residues. DNA for the CDR3: TGTGCCACCAGTGATTTGAGGACTAGCGGGGGGCAGGGAGATACGCAGTATTTT. Translated: CATSDLRTSGGQGDTQYF.

The J gene is TRBJ2-7, the V gene TRBV21-1; the DNA was not used to check the table's D call, TRBD1. TRBV21-1 is tagged as a pseudogene. The CDR3 spans 14 residues. CDR3 nucleotide sequence: TGTGCCAGCCCTGTTGGAGGCAGTACCTACGAGCAGTACTTC. It is translated as CASPVGGSTYEQYF.

The chain has TRBV20-1 and TRBJ1-6; 8 positions match TRBD1. This CDR3 spans 13 amino acids. V shed 6 bases, J shed 7 bases, and the junction held 5 bases outside the gene matches. CDR1 and CDR2 from the germline V gene are DFQATT and SNEGSKA (reference sequence). CDR3 bases: TGCAGTGCCCCGGACAGGGCAAATTCACCCCTCCACTTT. Its translation is CSAPDRANSPLHF.

V usage is TRBV5-1 and J usage is TRBJ2-7, with D perhaps assigned TRBD1 or TRBD2 (5 bases each). The CDR3 extends over 16 amino acids. Germline V gene sequence: CDR1 SGHRS, CDR2 YFSETQ. V was clipped by 4 bases and J by 1 base, with 18 bases between them. The CDR3 protein is CASSPLTGRRSYEQYF. CDR3 DNA: TGCGCCAGCAGCCCCTTAACGGGACGGAGATCCTACGAGCAGTACTTC.

This clonotype was detected a few times. The V call is TRBV20-1, the J call TRBJ2-7; D gene uncertain. The germline V and J ends were trimmed by 6 bases and 2 bases, with 17 bases remaining between them. Germline CDR1 DFQATT, CDR2 SNEGSKA (reference sequence). This CDR3 has 14 amino acids. This CDR3 is CSATATEVTYEQYF. DNA of the CDR3: TGCAGTGCCACGGCCACAGAGGTAACCTACGAGCAGTACTTC.

CDR3 protein: CSAPGQSHNEQYF. The DNA for the CDR3 is TGCAGTGCTCCGGGACAGTCACACAATGAGCAGTACTTC. V and J are TRBV20-1 and TRBJ2-7; 7 positions match TRBD1. The CDR3 loop spans 13 amino acids. Per germline, CDR1 DFQATT and CDR2 SNEGSKA (reference sequence). Germline trimming cut 5 bases from V and 7 bases from J; bases unmatched to any gene: 11.

The chain links TRBV20-1 to TRBJ2-5; TRBD1 matches at 9 bases. The CDR3 extends over 14 amino acids. Germline V lookup: CDR1 DFQATT, CDR2 SNEGSKA (reference sequence). With V trimmed by 5 bases and J by 5 bases, 9 bases remained unmatched. The DNA for the CDR3 is TGCAGTGCTTGGGGACAGGGAGAAAGGGAGACCCAGTACTTC. Translating it yields CSAWGQGERETQYF.

The chain joins TRBV25-1 to TRBJ2-1, with D possibly TRBD1 on 6 matching bases. This CDR3 spans 13 amino acids. CDR1 is MGHDK and CDR2 is SYGVNS in the germline V gene. Trimming stripped 5 bases from V and 8 bases from J, with 13 bases between. The DNA for the CDR3 is TGTGCCAGCAGTCCCTGGACAGTCCATGAGCAGTTCTTC. This sequence encodes CASSPWTVHEQFF.

This CDR3 reads CASTRRRVGENIQYF. For the CDR3, the DNA is TGTGCCAGCACCAGAAGGAGGGTTGGAGAAAACATTCAGTACTTC. V gene TRBV6-1 combines with J gene TRBJ2-4; D may be TRBD2 (6 bases). Germline loops: CDR1 MNHNS, CDR2 SASEGT. V lost 7 bases and J 5 bases, leaving 18 bases between the germline ends. There are 15 residues in the CDR3.

The chain links TRBV7-9 to TRBJ1-1; possibly TRBD1 for D (6 bases). Trimming removed 2 bases at V and 10 bases at J, with 20 bases between. The CDR3 is made up of 15 amino acids. Germline V lookup: CDR1 SEHNR, CDR2 FQNEAQ (reference sequence). CDR3 in amino acids: CASSLLGGGISTAFF. The CDR3 DNA is TGTGCCAGCAGCTTACTCGGGGGGGGCATCTCAACAGCTTTCTTT. Full variable domain (missing parts from reference TRBV7-9 and TRBJ1-1): DTGVSQNPRHKITKRGQNVTFRCDPISEHNRLYWYRQTLGQGPEFLTYFQNEAQLEKSRLLSDRFSAERPKGSFSTLEIQRTEQGDSAMYLCASSLLGGGISTAFFGQGTRLTVV.

The genes are TRBV6-1 and TRBJ2-1; either TRBD1 or TRBD2 may supply D (6 bases each). CDR3 length: 14 residues. V was clipped by 9 bases and J by 4 bases, with 16 bases between them. Per the germline V gene, CDR1 is MNHNS and CDR2 is SASEGT. The CDR3 nucleotides read TGTGCCAGTCGCCCCCGGGGGCCATACAATGAGCAGTTCTTC. It is translated as CASRPRGPYNEQFF.

The sample holds one count of this clonotype. The gene calls are TRBV7-6 and TRBJ2-3, with 11 bases fitting TRBD2. CDR3 length: 16 residues. V shed 3 bases and J 4 bases; nucleotides not matched to a gene: 6. Looked up from germline, CDR1 is SGHVS and CDR2 is FNYEAQ. DNA of the CDR3: TGTGCCAGCAGCTTGGTTGCTAGCGGGAGGTCAGATACGCAGTATTTT. Protein: CASSLVASGRSDTQYF.

This chain connects TRBV12-3 or TRBV12-4 to TRBJ2-1; TRBD1 agrees at 9 bases. J gave up 15 bases and V 7 bases, and 10 bases lay outside the gene matches. The CDR3 has 12 residues. The CDR3 DNA reads as TGTGCCAGCACTCTACCGGGACAGGGAGGGTTCTTC. It specifies CASTLPGQGGFF.

This chain connects TRBV20-1 to TRBJ2-5, with D hard to call. The ends were cut back, 3 bases at V and 4 bases at J, with 9 bases in the middle. The length of the CDR3 is 12 residues. CDR1 and CDR2 from the germline V gene are DFQATT and SNEGSKA (reference sequence). In nucleotides, the CDR3 is TGCAGTGCTAGTCCCGTCCCAGAGACCCAGTACTTC. Protein sequence: CSASPVPETQYF.

This clonotype was seen only once. J is TRBJ1-4 and V is TRBV27; perhaps TRBD1 as D (6 bases). The CDR3 is 16 residues long. The V end lost 3 bases, the J end lost 3 bases, and 14 bases lay between the germline ends. Germline V lookup: CDR1 MNHEY, CDR2 SMNVEV (reference sequence). The CDR3 DNA sequence: TGTGCCAGCAGTTTGGGCCAACAGGGTGCTAATGAAAAACTGTTTTTT. Its translation is CASSLGQQGANEKLFF.

CDR3 region: CASSPGEGPDTQYF. The CDR3 bases are TGCGCCAGCAGCCCTGGCGAGGGTCCAGATACGCAGTATTTT. The genes are TRBV4-3 and TRBJ2-3, with D tentatively TRBD2 (5 bases). CDR1 is LGHNA, CDR2 YSLEER, per germline. The CDR3 extends over 14 amino acids. V was cut by 4 bases and J by 4 bases, with 12 bases left in between.

This rearrangement joins TRBV5-1 to TRBJ2-4, with 10 bases that match TRBD2. TRBJ2-7 matches the DNA end more closely, so the J call is doubtful. Germline assignment: CDR1 SGHRS and CDR2 YFSETQ. This CDR3 is built from 18 residues. CDR3 coding DNA: TGCGCCAGCAGCCTCCAACCCTCTAGCGGGAGTCTTTCCTACGAGCAGTACTTC. Protein: CASSLQPSSGSLSYEQYF.

This rearrangement joins TRBV9 to TRBJ2-5, with 7 bases identical to TRBD1. V shed 0 bases and J 3 bases; nucleotides not matched to a gene: 2. Looked up from germline, CDR1 is SGDLS and CDR2 is YYNGEE. CDR3 size: 14 residues. CDR3 DNA: TGTGCCAGCAGCGTAGATACAGGGGAAGAGACCCAGTACTTC. Translating gives CASSVDTGEETQYF.

The chain combines TRBV4-1 with TRBJ2-1; D unclear. The CDR3 has 15 residues. The V gene's germline CDR1 is MGHRA and CDR2 YSYEKL. V lost 1 base to trimming and J lost 7 bases, with 14 bases between them. Here the CDR3 DNA reads TGCGCCAGCAGCCAAGTCCCAACCACCCAGAATGAGCAGTTCTTC. Translating it yields CASSQVPTTQNEQFF.

V is TRBV5-6 and J is TRBJ2-5, with 9 nucleotides matching TRBD1. The ends lost 5 bases at V and 2 bases at J; junction bases unmatched: 7. Germline V gene sequence: CDR1 SGHDT, CDR2 YYEEEE. This CDR3 has 15 amino acids. In nucleotides, the CDR3 is TGTGCCAGCAGGAAGACAGGGGGGCCTCAAGAGACCCAGTACTTC. It encodes CASRKTGGPQETQYF.